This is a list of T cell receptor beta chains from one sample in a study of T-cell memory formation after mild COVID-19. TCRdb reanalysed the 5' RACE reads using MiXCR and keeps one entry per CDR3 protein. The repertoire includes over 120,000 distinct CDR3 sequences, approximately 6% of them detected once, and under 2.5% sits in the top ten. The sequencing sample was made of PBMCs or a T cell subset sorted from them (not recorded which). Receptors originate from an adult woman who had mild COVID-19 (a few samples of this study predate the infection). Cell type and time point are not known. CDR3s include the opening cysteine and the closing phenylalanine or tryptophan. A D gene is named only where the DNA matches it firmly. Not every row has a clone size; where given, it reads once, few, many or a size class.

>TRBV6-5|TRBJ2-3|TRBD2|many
TGTGCCAGCAGACCACTTCTAGCGGGCGGGACAGATACGCAGTATTTT
CASRPLLAGGTDTQYF
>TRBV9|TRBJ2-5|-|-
TGTGCCAGCAGCGTGGGGGGGCCATTACAAGAGACCCAGTACTTC
CASSVGGPLQETQYF
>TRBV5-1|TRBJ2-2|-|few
TGCGCCAGCAGCTTAATCCGGAACGGGGAGCTGTTTTTT
CASSLIRNGELFF
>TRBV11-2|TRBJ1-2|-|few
TGTGCCAGCAGCTTACAGGAGACGTATGGCTACACCTTC
CASSLQETYGYTF
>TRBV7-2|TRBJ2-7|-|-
TGTGCCAGCAGCTTAAGCGACACAGAGCAGTACTTC
CASSLSDTEQYF
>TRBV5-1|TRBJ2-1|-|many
TGCGCCAGCAGTTGGGGGGACGGAGGGATCTACAATGAGCAGTTCTTC
CASSWGDGGIYNEQFF
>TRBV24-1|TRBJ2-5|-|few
TGTGCCACCAGTGATTATGGAGGGGGGACCCAGTACTTC
CATSDYGGGTQYF
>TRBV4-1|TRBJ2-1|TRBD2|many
TGCGCCAGCAGCCAAATGGCGGGGGGCCGTTTCTACAATGAGCAGTTCTTC
CASSQMAGGRFYNEQFF
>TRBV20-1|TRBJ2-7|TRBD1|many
TGCAGTGCTAGTAACGCGCGGAAACCGGGACAGGGGGCAATAGAGCAGTACTTC
CSASNARKPGQGAIEQYF
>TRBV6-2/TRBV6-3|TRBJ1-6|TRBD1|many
TGTGCCAGCAGTTCCGCCGGGACAGGGGCGAATTCACCCCTCCACTTT
CASSSAGTGANSPLHF
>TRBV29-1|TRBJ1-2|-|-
TGCAGCGTTGAAGGCGGGACCCTGGGCCTCCCCAGCTTC
CSVEGGTLGLPSF
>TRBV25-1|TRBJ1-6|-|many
TGTGCCAGCAGTGAGACAGAGACGAATTCACCCCTCCACTTT
CASSETETNSPLHF
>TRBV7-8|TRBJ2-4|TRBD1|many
TGTGCCAGCAGCCTGGACAGGGCGGCCAAAAACATTCAGTACTTC
CASSLDRAAKNIQYF
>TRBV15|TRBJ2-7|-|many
TGTGCCACCAGCAGAGAGGAGGGGATGGACGAGCAGTACTTC
CATSREEGMDEQYF
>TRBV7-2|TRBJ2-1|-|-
TGTGCCAGCAGTGGACAGCTGAGCTCCTACAATGAGCAGTTCTTC
CASSGQLSSYNEQFF
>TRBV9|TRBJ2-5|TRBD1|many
TGTGCCAGCAGCTCCGGACAGGCAGGGGAGACCCAGTACTTC
CASSSGQAGETQYF
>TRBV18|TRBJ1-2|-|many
TGTGCCAGCTCCGGGACAACGTCCTATGGCTACACCTTC
CASSGTTSYGYTF
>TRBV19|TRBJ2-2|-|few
TGTGCCAGTACACTTAGCGTGAACACCGGGGAGCTGTTTTTT
CASTLSVNTGELFF
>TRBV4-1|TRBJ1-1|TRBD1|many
TGCGCCAGCAGCCGATGGCAACAGGGGAACCCTGAAGCTTTCTTT
CASSRWQQGNPEAFF
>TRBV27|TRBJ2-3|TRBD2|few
TGTGCCAGCAGTTTTTACTTTCGGGCGGGACTAGCGAGCACAGATACGCAGTATTTT
CASSFYFRAGLASTDTQYF
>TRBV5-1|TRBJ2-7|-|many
TGCGCCAGCAGCTTACGGGGTTCCTACGAGCAGTACTTC
CASSLRGSYEQYF
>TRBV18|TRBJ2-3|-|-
TGTGCCAGCTCACCACCGCAAAGCACAGATACGCAGTATTTT
CASSPPQSTDTQYF
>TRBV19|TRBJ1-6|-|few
TGTGCCAGTAGTAAGAATTCACCCCTCCACTTT
CASSKNSPLHF
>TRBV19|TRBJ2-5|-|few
TGTGCCAGTAGTATTATCGGCTCGACGCACCCCCAATTGGAGACCCAGTACTTC
CASSIIGSTHPQLETQYF
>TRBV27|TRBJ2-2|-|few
TGTGCCACCAGACAGTTTGGAACGAACACCGGGGAGCTGTTTTTT
CATRQFGTNTGELFF
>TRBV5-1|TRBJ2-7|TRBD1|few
TGCGCCAGCAGCTTCCCGGGACAGGGGGCTATCTCCTACGAGCAGTACTTC
CASSFPGQGAISYEQYF
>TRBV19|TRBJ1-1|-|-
TGTGCCAGTAGTGTAGGGGCGGTGAACACTGAAGCTTTCTTT
CASSVGAVNTEAFF
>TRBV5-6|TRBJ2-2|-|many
TGTGCCAGCAGCTTGACAGGGACCGGGGAGCTGTTTTTT
CASSLTGTGELFF
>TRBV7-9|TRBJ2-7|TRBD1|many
TGTGCCAGCAGCACCCTGACAGGGGGAAGAGACGAGCAGTACTTC
CASSTLTGGRDEQYF
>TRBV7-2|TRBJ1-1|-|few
TGTGCCAGCAGCCCTTGGACAGAAGCTTTCTTT
CASSPWTEAFF
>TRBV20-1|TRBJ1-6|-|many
TGCAGTGCTAGGGAACCGGACGGGGTTTATTCACCCCTCCACTTT
CSAREPDGVYSPLHF
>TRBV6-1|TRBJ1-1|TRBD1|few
TGTGCCAGCAGTGAAAGGGACAGGGGCGGGAACACTGAAGCTTTCTTT
CASSERDRGGNTEAFF
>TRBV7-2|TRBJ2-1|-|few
TGTGCCAGCAGCTTAAAAAACGACGGTCCCTACAATGAGCAGTTCTTC
CASSLKNDGPYNEQFF
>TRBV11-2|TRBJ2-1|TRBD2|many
TGTGCCAGCAGCCTATCCGGGACTAGTTACAATGAGCAGTTCTTC
CASSLSGTSYNEQFF
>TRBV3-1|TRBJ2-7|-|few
TGTGCCAGCAGCCAAGATCTGAAGGACTACGAGCAGTACTTC
CASSQDLKDYEQYF
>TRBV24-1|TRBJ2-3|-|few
TGTGCCACCAGTGATTTGCCAAGCGTCGGCACGGATACGCAGTATTTT
CATSDLPSVGTDTQYF
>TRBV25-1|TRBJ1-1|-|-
TGTGCCAGCAGTGAGTATCAGAACACTGAAGCTTTCTTT
CASSEYQNTEAFF
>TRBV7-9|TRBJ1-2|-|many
TGTGCCAGCAGCCTAACCGGACTCTATGGCTACACCTTC
CASSLTGLYGYTF
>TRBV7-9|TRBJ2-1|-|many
TGTGCCAGCAGCTCCACAGGAGGGCAGTTCTTC
CASSSTGGQFF
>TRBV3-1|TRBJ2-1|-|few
TGTGCCAGCAGCCAACCTACTAGGCCGAGCTCCTACAATGAGCAGTTCTTC
CASSQPTRPSSYNEQFF
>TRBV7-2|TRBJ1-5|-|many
TGTGCCAGCAGCTTTCGAGCATTCAATAGCAATCAGCCCCAGCATTTT
CASSFRAFNSNQPQHF